These T cell receptor beta chains were read from a single sample in a study of response to subunit inactivated influenza vaccine. TCRdb re-called the RT-PCR reads with MiXCR, one entry per CDR3 protein. The sample yields around 580,000 distinct CDR3 sequences, approximately 12% seen once. The input for sequencing was PBMCs from blood, taken on the day of vaccination. The receptors shown here come from a man aged 50-59 years who received an inactivated influenza vaccine. Each CDR3 is given without its conserved first and last residue. Clone size appears in some rows only: once, few, many, or a class for an expanded clone.

abundance	v_gene	j_gene	CDR3aa
many	TRBV5-1	TRBJ2-1	ASSLEAGQSYNEQF
-	TRBV11-2	TRBJ2-1	ASSRDGGTYNEQF
-	TRBV2	TRBJ1-5	AGGTSSQPQH
once	TRBV10-3	TRBJ2-2	AIIGQLNTGELF
few	TRBV7-2	TRBJ1-6	ASSLGSVLSYNSPLH
few	TRBV20-1	TRBJ2-4	SAREAGGPEY
many	TRBV11-1	TRBJ2-5	ASSLGWAGAKMGETQY
-	TRBV28	TRBJ2-1	ASSLPGKGYNEQF
many	TRBV15	TRBJ1-1	ATEGQFRNTEAF
-	TRBV18	TRBJ2-7	ASSPPHLLEQY
-	TRBV19	TRBJ2-2	ASSIGDRVPGELF
many	TRBV12-3/TRBV12-4	TRBJ2-5	ASRPGPMETQY
many	TRBV11-2	TRBJ2-5	ASSYHGRTSGTKETQY
-	TRBV20-1	TRBJ1-2	SARDLGAYGYT
few	TRBV7-2	TRBJ2-3	ASSLRVMGADTQY
many	TRBV5-6	TRBJ1-6	ASSVRQGTRH
-	TRBV12-3/TRBV12-4	TRBJ2-3	ASSSPPGGGTDTQY
many	TRBV12-3/TRBV12-4	TRBJ2-1	ASSQHRRLAGGNEQF
-	TRBV3-1	TRBJ2-5	ASSSKGYGGETQY
many	TRBV29-1	TRBJ2-1	SVVPESPGLAVHNEQF
many	TRBV11-2	TRBJ2-1	ASSSLPPYNEQF
-	TRBV10-3	TRBJ2-3	ATRKGQTLGDTQY
many	TRBV12-3/TRBV12-4	TRBJ1-1	ASSMTGTNTEAF
many	TRBV12-3/TRBV12-4	TRBJ2-7	ASSWQLHYEQY
-	TRBV7-2	TRBJ2-7	ASSQGTVYEQY
-	TRBV30	TRBJ2-5	AWSMGTRETQY
-	TRBV5-6	TRBJ1-1	ASTRLDLTYTEAF
-	TRBV12-3/TRBV12-4	TRBJ2-5	ASTPTALAGGQETQY
few	TRBV4-1	TRBJ2-7	ASSAPGGTYEQY
few	TRBV6-7	TRBJ2-3	ASSYSAGSSTDTQY
few	TRBV6-1	TRBJ2-1	ASRSDSGTYNEQF
many	TRBV29-1	TRBJ2-3	SVDPRESTDTQY
-	TRBV4-3	TRBJ2-7	ASSQEIRGFYEQY
many	TRBV11-2	TRBJ1-1	ASSFSTGNSEAF
-	TRBV11-2	TRBJ1-1	ASSLGTGTMNTEAF
few	TRBV27	TRBJ1-2	ASRTTGVDGYT
few	TRBV28	TRBJ2-7	ASRTLTSGGNEQY
many	TRBV11-2	TRBJ2-1	ASSVQVYNEQF
few	TRBV13	TRBJ2-7	ASRTSGPQRTYEQY
few	TRBV25-1	TRBJ2-7	ASPPNYEQY
-	TRBV29-1	TRBJ1-2	SVGTGYGYT
-	TRBV4-2	TRBJ2-4	ASSQWEGRGNIQY
few	TRBV6-2/TRBV6-3	TRBJ2-1	ASSYYRNRNNEQF
few	TRBV15	TRBJ2-1	ATSRATRTSGRANEQF
once	TRBV6-1	TRBJ2-1	ASSKDRPNYNEQF
-	TRBV6-4	TRBJ2-7	ASSRKNSYEQY
-	TRBV3-1	TRBJ1-2	ASSQVRYGYT
-	TRBV27	TRBJ2-2	ASSFDIPNTGELF
many	TRBV12-3/TRBV12-4	TRBJ2-2	ASSSVAGELF
many	TRBV7-2	TRBJ2-7	ASSLPGSSYEQY
-	TRBV12-3/TRBV12-4	TRBJ2-4	ALSSRRGVLGLAKNIQY
many	TRBV4-1	TRBJ1-6	ASSQGVGSLSPLH
few	TRBV6-1	TRBJ1-3	ASRLGISPTIY
-	TRBV6-2/TRBV6-3	TRBJ2-3	ASSYPRTGGLDTQY
-	TRBV10-1	TRBJ2-5	ASSESTTRRPQY
few	TRBV9	TRBJ2-1	ASSVEGGQVHQF